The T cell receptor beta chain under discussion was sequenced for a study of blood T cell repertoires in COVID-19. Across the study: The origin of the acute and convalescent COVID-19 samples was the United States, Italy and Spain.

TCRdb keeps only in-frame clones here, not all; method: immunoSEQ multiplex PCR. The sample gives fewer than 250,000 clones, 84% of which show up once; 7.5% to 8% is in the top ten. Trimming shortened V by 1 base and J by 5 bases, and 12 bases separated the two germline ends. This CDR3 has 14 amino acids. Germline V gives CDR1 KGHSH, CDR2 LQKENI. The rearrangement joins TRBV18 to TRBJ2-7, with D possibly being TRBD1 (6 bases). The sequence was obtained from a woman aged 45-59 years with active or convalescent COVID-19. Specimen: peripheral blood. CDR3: CASSPRDGDNEQYF. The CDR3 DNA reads TGTGCCAGCTCACCACGGGACGGGGACAACGAGCAGTACTTC.